This section outlines one T cell receptor (beta chain) sequence together with its context. No cognate antigen has been identified for it. Base qualities were left out, and no much larger clone turns up one base away. Via the germline V gene (reference sequence), CDR1 is MNHNY and CDR2 SVGAGI. The CDR3 covers 14 residues, taking in both the cysteine and the phenylalanine. Kept here is only the CDR3 DNA, which spans 42 bases and is read in frame from base 1. V is cut by 6 bases and J by 0 bases, and the space between the germline ends is 9 bases. This sample is part of a study of cytomegalovirus exposure and HLA in healthy donors (dated by TCRdb to the late 2010s). Context from the whole study: In an earlier analysis of some 610 of the donors, 276 Gb of sequence data and 117 million unique TCR beta sequences from about 190 million T cells were reported. The study aimed to test whether signatures of past pathogen exposure could be identified by cataloging public T cell receptors. Rather than using new phenotypic data, the later analysis identified candidate immune exposures from TCR beta sequences and from how often those sequences occurred across donors. An earlier analysis of approximately 630 of the donors applied high-throughput TCR beta sequencing to assess whether each TCR beta V gene segment acted as functional or pseudogenic. All discovery cohort repertoires had been generated on a single sequencing platform. Approximately 310 gigabases of sequencing data and around 90 million unique TCR sequences made up an early release that covered several hundred HLA-typed donors. A later genetic analysis used genome-wide SNP genotypes for about 60% of the roughly 670 donors, treating that subset as a discovery cohort. Of the approximately 400 genotyped donors, 80% to 90% were placed in the genetic ancestry cluster associated with self-reported Caucasian donors. High-throughput TCR immunosequencing, statistical association of individual TCRs with disease status, and machine learning were combined to predict cytomegalovirus infection status. Both class I and class II loci were covered by HLA typing, at four-digit resolution. A separate validation cohort of 100 to 150 different subjects was used in addition to the roughly 640-subject first cohort. A later analysis re-analyzed previously published TCR beta repertoires from roughly 690 donors and added high-resolution HLA genotyping to study TCR occurrence patterns. The number of donors typed differed by locus, with roughly 629-640 for A, B, C, DRB1 and DQB1, roughly 520 for DQA1, over 600 for DPA1, and 450 to 480 for DPB1. Four to six DR-DQ haplotypes were handled as single units for association and clustering, since linkage in the cohort was strong. Donor age, sex, ethnicity and CMV serostatus were compiled alongside the repertoire data. Among around 400 genotyped donors of the cohort, an average of around 240,000 unique TCR beta nucleotide sequences were sequenced per donor, 15% to 20% of them non-productive. The T cell repertoires of 666 subjects were profiled by immunosequencing and related to cytomegalovirus serostatus.

Results and caveats for the whole study, not just this receptor: The authors suggested that the approach could potentially be generalized to other disease states and immunological phenotypes. Some 16 rarely observed V segments, including chromosome 9 orphons, were excluded from the earlier analysis of some 590 of the donors because counts were too low. Sequencing depth was assumed to be roughly uniform across donors in the presence/absence analyses, though that assumption may not hold. Compared with the approximately 600-donor mean, donors in an Asian-associated ancestry cluster had fewer N-insertions in productive TCRs, according to a later genetic analysis. A further reported finding was that TCR beta sequences accurately predicted the HLA-A and HLA-B alleles for most subjects in the first cohort. Linkage disequilibrium might explain the correlated functional status among segregating V segments, but an unknown experimental factor could not be ruled out. A later analysis associated some 17,000 TCR beta sequences with specific HLA alleles at a false discovery rate of 0.05. The study gave a list of over 150 TCR beta chains associated with cytomegalovirus. Because HLA typing was unavailable for some donors at each locus, only the typed subset was used in association tests. The sequencing pipeline was judged likely to have produced a cluster of highly shared sequence variants as a technical artifact. According to a later analysis, parvovirus B19, influenza, CMV and Epstein-Barr virus appeared linked to several top co-occurrence clusters. Most CMV-associated TCR beta chains appeared to be HLA-restricted in a later analysis, and the HLA associations seemed to be driven largely by CMV exposure. Most TCR sequences were observed very rarely across donors, whereas some public TCRs were present in many individuals. When HLA alleles, especially DR and DQ, strongly co-occurred, attributing TCR associations to individual alleles was difficult. In a later genetic analysis, a missense DCLRE1C variant was associated with V-gene and J-gene trimming of TCR beta chains, and the association was replicated in an independent cohort. Only TCR beta chains were sequenced in this cohort, and the absence of alpha or paired-chain data limited detectable features. Cytomegalovirus status was reported to be diagnosed by the classifier with high specificity and sensitivity in both the original and validation cohorts. For the cohort, immune exposure information was limited to CMV serostatus. In an earlier analysis of a few hundred of the donors, most TCR beta V segments were observed in productive rearrangements about 87% or about 30% of the time, broadly matching IMGT annotations. In a later analysis, HLA-associated TCR beta chains were found to be more clonally expanded and to have lower generation probabilities than equally common non-associated chains. A later analysis found that TCR association rates varied across HLA loci, with DRB1 alleles showing the most associated TCRs and HLA-C alleles the fewest. Because the 87-base-pair reads could not distinguish some IMGT-functional V segments, including TRBV6-2 and TRBV6-3, those segments were excluded. A few of the identified cytomegalovirus-associated TCR beta chains were confirmed in vitro to be specific for cytomegalovirus antigens.

The protocol used for the library was the immunoSEQ multiplex PCR assay. For the multiplex PCR, a mixture combining 60 forward primers for TCR Vbeta segments and 13 reverse primers for TCR Jbeta segments was used. A multiplex PCR assay on genomic DNA amplified the CDR3 region of rearranged TCR beta genes. The Illumina HiSeq System was used to sequence the amplified TCR beta libraries as 87-base-pair reads. On the study's bioinformatics: In a later analysis, approximately 74 million unique TCR beta chains were counted across the roughly 670 repertoires, and about 9.9 million of these chains were shared by at least two donors. To remove PCR and sequencing errors, raw reads were error-corrected and collapsed into unique sequences using a nearest-neighbor algorithm that merged closely related sequences. Alignment of CDR3 sequences to IMGT reference sequences was used to assign V, D and J gene segments. Each retained sequence needed at least a six-nucleotide match to both a V gene segment and a J gene segment. A rearrangement was called productive if the CDR3 had no stop codons and remained in frame with V and J, and every other rearrangement was called non-productive. Following IMGT convention, CDR3 was defined as the stretch from the second conserved V-encoded cysteine up to the conserved J-encoded phenylalanine. Sequences without an unambiguous match to a single V gene segment were excluded from the earlier analysis of over 500 of the donors. An earlier analysis of 550 to 650 of the donors classified V segments as functional when productive rearrangements were above 56.7% and as segregating when the standard deviation between donors was above 5%. To diagnose cytomegalovirus status from the catalog of TCR beta chain sequences, a statistical classification framework was built. In a later analysis, V and J genes were assigned by comparing TCR nucleotide sequences against IMGT/GENE-DB human TR gene sequences. Using the TCRdist pipeline, a later analysis assigned CDR3 sequences along with most-parsimonious VDJ recombination scenarios. A later analysis defined each TCR beta chain by its CDR3 amino acid sequence plus V-gene family, and excluded reads lacking a unique V-gene family. As a way to deal with suspected cross-contamination and a sequencing artifact, a later analysis dropped 450 to 700 nucleotide sequences that were highly shared and had low generation probability. A later analysis calculated a clonal expansion index for each public chain from normalized within-repertoire ranks of inferred template counts. In a later analysis, generation probabilities were computed with a VDJ recombination model fitted to out-of-frame rearrangements, and the resulting probabilities were checked against IGoR. In a later analysis, TCR-TCR, TCR-HLA and TCR-CMV co-occurrence was scored with hypergeometric tests, and a repertoire-size bias correction was applied to TCR pairs. A later analysis estimated false discovery rates by permuting HLA or CMV assignments 20 times. In a later analysis, co-occurring TCRs were grouped using DBSCAN, with TCRdist sequence similarity added in when clustering inside HLA-allele-positive subsets. For co-occurrence clustering, repertoires with fewer than 30,000 or more than 120,000 public chains were excluded, along with a handful of repertoires with anomalous nucleotide sharing. Imported from immuneACCESS, the table was reduced by TCRdb to in-frame sequences with V and J called. These copies leave out some clones; in studies compared against another copy, an unresolved V gene accounts for under half, and the cause of the remainder is not known. D and trimming come from the DNA, and the V and J calls and clone size come from that table. The sample table lists more than 40,000 clones, over 70% of them with a count of one. 2.5% to 3.5% of the sample goes to the ten largest clones.

In total, 500 to 700 healthy bone marrow donors made up the cohort. Cohort members were all nominally healthy when sampled, although unrecorded immune exposures were likely present. The donor tested CMV seronegative, placing the donor among the approximately 400 seronegative members of the cohort. A peripheral blood sample was provided by each donor, and peripheral blood mononuclear cells were used for TCR beta sequencing. Genomic DNA was extracted from the blood cell samples with the Qiagen DNeasy Blood Extraction Kit. Sequenced input: PBMCs. The clonotype was recovered from a man aged 45-65 years in good health and CMV-seronegative. The chain uses TRBV6-6 and TRBJ1-3; TRBD1 might be the D gene, on 5 matching bases. The base sequence is TGTGCCAGCAGCCGAGACAGCTCTGGAAACACCATATATTTT. It codes for CASSRDSSGNTIYF.